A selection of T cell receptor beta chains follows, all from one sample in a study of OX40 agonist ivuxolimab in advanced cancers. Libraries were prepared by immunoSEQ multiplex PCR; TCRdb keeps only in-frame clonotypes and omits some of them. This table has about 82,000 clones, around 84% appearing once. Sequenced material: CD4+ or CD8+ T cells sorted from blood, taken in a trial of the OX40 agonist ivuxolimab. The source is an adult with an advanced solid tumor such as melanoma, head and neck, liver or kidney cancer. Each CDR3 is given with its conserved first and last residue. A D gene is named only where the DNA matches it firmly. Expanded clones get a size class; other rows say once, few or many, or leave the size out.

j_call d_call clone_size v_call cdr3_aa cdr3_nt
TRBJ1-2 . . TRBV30 CAWSVGPLLGYTF TGTGCCTGGAGTGTAGGGCCCCTCCTTGGCTACACCTTC
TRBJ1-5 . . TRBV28 CASTQEINQFRHF TGTGCCAGCACCCAGGAGATTAACCAGTTTCGGCATTTT
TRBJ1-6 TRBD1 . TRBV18 CASSPATGRNSPLHF TGTGCCAGCTCACCGGCGACAGGGAGAAATTCACCCCTCCACTTT
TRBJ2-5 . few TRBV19 CASSIAPQGSPWGETQYF TGTGCCAGTAGTATAGCCCCCCAGGGGTCTCCATGGGGGGAGACCCAGTACTTC
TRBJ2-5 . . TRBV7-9 CASSGDVAQETQYF TGTGCCAGCAGCGGGGACGTTGCCCAAGAGACCCAGTACTTC
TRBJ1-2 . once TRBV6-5 CASHSAGNYGYTF TGTGCCAGCCACTCCGCAGGGAACTATGGCTACACCTTC
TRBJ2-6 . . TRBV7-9 CASSYVRGLYSGANVLTF TGTGCCAGCAGTTACGTCCGGGGGCTCTACTCTGGGGCCAACGTCCTGACTTTC
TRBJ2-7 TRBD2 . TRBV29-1 CSVEGKEGGPYEQYF TGCAGCGTTGAAGGGAAGGAGGGAGGGCCTTACGAGCAGTACTTC
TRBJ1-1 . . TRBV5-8 CASNPDETPGREAFF TGTGCCAGCAACCCCGACGAAACGCCTGGACGAGAAGCTTTCTTT
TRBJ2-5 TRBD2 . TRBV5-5 CASSSLIAGARETQYF TGTGCCAGCAGCTCCCTTATAGCGGGAGCGAGGGAGACCCAGTACTTC
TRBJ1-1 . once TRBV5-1 CASSLFGPRDTEAFF TGCGCCAGCAGCTTGTTCGGACCTCGGGACACTGAAGCTTTCTTT
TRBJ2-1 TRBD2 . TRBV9 CASCGSSYNEQFF TGTGCCAGCTGCGGGAGCTCCTACAATGAGCAGTTCTTC
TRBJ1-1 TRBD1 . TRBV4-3 CASSPTGTSAEAFF TGCGCCAGCAGTCCGACAGGGACGTCTGCTGAAGCTTTCTTT
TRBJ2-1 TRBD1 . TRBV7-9 CASSLGQGGYNEQFF TGTGCCAGCAGCCTAGGACAGGGGGGATACAATGAGCAGTTCTTC
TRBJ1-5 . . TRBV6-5 CASSHPDQPQHF TGTGCCAGCAGCCACCCCGATCAGCCCCAGCATTTT
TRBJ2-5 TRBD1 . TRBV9 CASSHRGGLGETQYF TGTGCCAGCAGCCATCGAGGGGGCTTGGGAGAGACCCAGTACTTC
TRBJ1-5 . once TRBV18 CASSRNPNDGSNQPQHF TGTGCCAGCTCACGAAACCCAAATGACGGTAGCAATCAGCCCCAGCATTTT
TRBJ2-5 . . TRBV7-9 CASSLVVETQYF TGTGCCAGCAGCTTGGTAGTAGAGACCCAGTACTTC
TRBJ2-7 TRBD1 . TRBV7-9 CASSFAGDRAPYEQYF TGTGCCAGCAGCTTCGCCGGGGACAGGGCGCCCTACGAGCAGTACTTC
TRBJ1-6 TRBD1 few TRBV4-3 CASSQDGDRTSPLHF TGCGCCAGCAGCCAAGATGGGGACAGAACTTCACCCCTCCACTTT
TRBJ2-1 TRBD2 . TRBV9 CASSPPSGSSYNEQFF TGTGCCAGCAGCCCTCCAAGCGGGAGCTCCTACAATGAGCAGTTCTTC
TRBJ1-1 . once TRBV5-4 CASSLGVGSMNTEAFF TGTGCCAGCAGCTTGGGTGTAGGGAGCATGAACACTGAAGCTTTCTTT
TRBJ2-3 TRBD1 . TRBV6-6 CASSTRDRGLDTQYF TGTGCCAGCAGTACCCGGGACAGGGGATTGGATACGCAGTATTTT
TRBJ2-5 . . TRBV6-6 CASRTSLEETQYF TGTGCCAGCAGGACTAGTCTAGAAGAGACCCAGTACTTC
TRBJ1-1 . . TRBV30 CAWSVPRHSRRAFF TGTGCCTGGAGTGTACCAAGGCACTCCAGGCGGGCTTTCTTT
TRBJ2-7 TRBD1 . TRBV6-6 CASSLGTGGNYEQYF TGTGCCAGCAGTCTCGGGACAGGGGGCAACTACGAGCAGTACTTC
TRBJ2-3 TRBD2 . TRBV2 CASSVRGLAGGHTQYF TGTGCCAGCAGTGTCCGAGGACTAGCGGGAGGGCATACGCAGTATTTT
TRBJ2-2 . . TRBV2 CASSEDPYTGELFF TGTGCCAGCAGTGAAGACCCGTACACCGGGGAGCTGTTTTTT
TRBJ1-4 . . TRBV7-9 CASSFGQLKGAEKLFF TGTGCCAGCAGTTTCGGACAGTTAAAAGGGGCTGAAAAACTGTTTTTT
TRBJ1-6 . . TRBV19 CASSPQDGNSPLHF TGTGCCAGTAGTCCTCAAGACGGTAATTCACCCCTCCACTTT
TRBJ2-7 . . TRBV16 CASSQLGRGYEQYF TGTGCCAGCAGCCAATTGGGTAGGGGCTACGAGCAGTACTTC
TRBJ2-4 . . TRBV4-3 CASSQGRSLAKNIQYF TGCGCCAGCAGCCAAGGCCGGAGTCTAGCCAAAAACATTCAGTACTTC
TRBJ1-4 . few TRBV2 CASSDRREKLFF TGTGCCAGCAGTGATCGACGGGAAAAACTGTTTTTT
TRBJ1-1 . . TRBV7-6 CASSFLEVSEAFF TGTGCCAGCAGCTTTCTGGAAGTGTCTGAAGCTTTCTTT
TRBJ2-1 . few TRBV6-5 CASSRGGSREQFF TGTGCCAGCAGTCGAGGGGGGTCCCGCGAGCAGTTCTTC
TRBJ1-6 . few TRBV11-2 CASSPKPNSPLHF TGTGCCAGCAGCCCAAAGCCGAATTCACCCCTCCACTTT
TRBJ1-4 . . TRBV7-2 CASSLSRYEKLFF TGTGCCAGCAGCTTAAGTAGATATGAAAAACTGTTTTTT
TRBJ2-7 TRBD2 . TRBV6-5 CASSWGGAGNYEQYF TGTGCCAGCAGTTGGGGAGGGGCGGGTAACTACGAGCAGTACTTC
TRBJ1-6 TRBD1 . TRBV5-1 CASSLAYGTGWNPPLHF TGCGCCAGCAGCTTGGCCTATGGGACAGGCTGGAACCCACCCCTCCACTTT
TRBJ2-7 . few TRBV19 CASSAAPGREQYF TGTGCCAGTAGTGCCGCCCCCGGGAGAGAGCAGTACTTC
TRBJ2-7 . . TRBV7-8 CASSLGTGGGYEQYF TGTGCCAGCAGCTTAGGAACCGGAGGGGGCTACGAGCAGTACTTC
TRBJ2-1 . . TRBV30 CAWSPTGGGRDEQFF TGTGCCTGGAGTCCTACTGGGGGGGGCAGGGATGAGCAGTTCTTC
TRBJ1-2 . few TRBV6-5 CASKGSGRDYGYTF TGTGCCAGCAAGGGATCAGGGCGGGACTATGGCTACACCTTC
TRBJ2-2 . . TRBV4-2 CASSQDWRGISTGELFF TGTGCCAGCAGCCAAGACTGGCGCGGGATAAGTACCGGGGAGCTGTTTTTT
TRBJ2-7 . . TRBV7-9 CASSLAHGDSGEQYF TGTGCCAGCAGCTTAGCGCACGGGGACTCGGGCGAGCAGTACTTC
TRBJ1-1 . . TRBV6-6 CASSYPGLNTEAFF TGTGCCAGCAGTTACCCAGGGCTGAACACTGAAGCTTTCTTT
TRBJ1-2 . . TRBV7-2 CASSLDPGDYGYTF TGTGCCAGCAGCTTAGACCCGGGGGACTATGGCTACACCTTC